This passage covers 16 T cell receptor beta chains from one sample sequenced in a study of CD8 T cells in Susac syndrome. 0.5 to 1 ug RNA was reverse transcribed with random hexamers. In TCRdb, the immunoSEQ multiplex PCR reads were re-called with MiXCR into one record per CDR3 protein. The sample shows about 130,000 distinct CDR3 sequences, 90% to 95% of them seen only once. Sequenced sample: CD8+ T cells from PBMCs. The receptors were sampled from a human donor with Susac syndrome.

This clonotype has a single count. The chain joins TRBV29-1 to TRBJ2-7; TRBD1 agrees at 8 bases. Trimming took 4 bases from V and 2 from J; bases not matched to a gene: 4. The CDR3 is made up of 13 amino acids. Germline CDR1 and CDR2: SQVTM and ANQGSEA. The CDR3 loop reads CSVGQGAPYEQYF. The CDR3 coding sequence is TGCAGCGTTGGTCAGGGGGCTCCCTACGAGCAGTACTTC.

The chain is built from TRBV7-2 and TRBJ1-1; D remains unclear. Germline V CDR1 and CDR2: SGHTA, FQGNSA. This CDR3 region has 14 residues. The V and J ends lost 1 base and 2 bases respectively, with 8 bases between them. CDR3: CASSLVSSNTEAFF. The CDR3 coding sequence is TGTGCCAGCAGCTTAGTAAGCTCTAACACTGAAGCTTTCTTT. Using reference TRBV7-2 and TRBJ1-1 for the parts outside the CDR3, the full variable domain is GAGVSQSPSNKVTEKGKDVELRCDPISGHTALYWYRQSLGQGLEFLIYFQGNSAPDKSGLPSDRFSAERTGGSVSTLTIQRTQQEDSAVYLCASSLVSSNTEAFFGQGTRLTVV.

This clonotype was counted a single time. The rearrangement uses TRBV7-9 and TRBJ2-5; 8 nucleotides agree with TRBD1. The J segment lost 2 bases and the V segment lost 5 bases, leaving 10 bases of the junction unmatched. Germline CDR1 SEHNR, CDR2 FQNEAQ (reference sequence). The CDR3 is 16 residues long. Here the CDR3 DNA reads TGTGCCAGCAGCCCTCAAGGACAGGGCGGTCAAGAGACCCAGTACTTC. This sequence encodes CASSPQGQGGQETQYF.

The chain couples TRBV9 to TRBJ2-7; no clear D gene. This CDR3 spans 13 amino acids. Trimming took off 0 bases at V and 3 bases at J, with 7 bases between the two ends. Germline CDR1 and CDR2: SGDLS and YYNGEE. CDR3 in DNA: TGTGCCAGCAGCGTAGAGTCGGGCTACGAGCAGTACTTC. As protein: CASSVESGYEQYF.

The rearrangement uses TRBV6-1 and TRBJ1-5; 7 nucleotides align to TRBD1. CDR1 is MNHNS, CDR2 SASEGT, per germline. The CDR3 extends over 14 amino acids. The V gene end was trimmed by 4 bases and the J gene end by 6 bases; junction bases not matched to a gene: 6. The CDR3: CASSGRGEAQPQHF. In nucleotides, the CDR3 is TGTGCCAGCAGTGGCAGGGGGGAGGCTCAGCCCCAGCATTTT.

The rearrangement links TRBV12-3 or TRBV12-4 to TRBJ2-6; D may be TRBD1 or TRBD2 (6 bases each). Trimming removed 3 bases from V and 4 bases from J, with 16 bases in between. The CDR3 totals 17 residues. DNA for the CDR3: TGTGCCAGCAGTTTTGGGGGGCCCGTTCCCGGGGCCAACGTCCTGACTTTC. Protein sequence: CASSFGGPVPGANVLTF.

The chain employs TRBV15 and TRBJ1-1; D unresolved. The CDR3 contains 14 residues. Germline V gene sequence: CDR1 LNHNV, CDR2 YYDKDF (reference sequence). Deletions cut 4 bases from V and 3 bases from J, with 12 bases between. CDR3 protein: CATSMEGIDTEAFF. The CDR3 nucleotides read TGTGCCACCAGCATGGAGGGAATTGACACTGAAGCTTTCTTT.

This sequence joins TRBV20-1 and TRBJ2-7; D is unresolved. Germline V gives CDR1 DFQATT, CDR2 SNEGSKA (reference sequence). Trimming cost V 6 bases and J 0 bases, with 15 bases left between them. The CDR3 is 14 residues long. The CDR3 sequence is CSARGGSSSYEQYF. In nucleotides, the CDR3 is TGCAGTGCCCGTGGTGGGTCGAGCTCCTACGAGCAGTACTTC.

This chain links TRBV27 with TRBJ2-7; possible D gene TRBD1, 6 bases. Germline CDR1 MNHEY, CDR2 SMNVEV (reference sequence). The CDR3 has 14 amino acids. V shed 6 bases and J shed 2 bases, with 14 bases lying between them. CDR3 residues: CASSAQGFAYEQYF. The CDR3 coding sequence is TGTGCCAGCAGCGCCCAGGGGTTTGCCTACGAGCAGTACTTC.

The chain couples TRBV4-3 to TRBJ2-3; D not resolved. Trimming left V 3 bases short and J 4 bases short, with 8 bases between. Germline V CDR1 and CDR2: LGHNA, YSLEER. CDR3 length: 13 amino acids. The CDR3 DNA follows: TGCGCCAGCAGCCAGGGCCCATCAGATACGCAGTATTTT. Amino acid sequence: CASSQGPSDTQYF.

A single count supports this clonotype. J is TRBJ2-2 and V is TRBV24-1, with 11 nucleotides matching TRBD2. Losses at the gene ends were 4 bases for V and 7 bases for J; bases not matched to a gene: 10. Per germline, CDR1 KGHDR and CDR2 SFDVKD. The CDR3 runs to 17 residues. The CDR3 coding sequence is TGTGCCACCAGTGACCGAGAACTAGCGGGAGCGATCGGGGAGCTGTTTTTT. Encoded protein: CATSDRELAGAIGELFF.

The chain recombines TRBV4-3 with TRBJ2-1; 14 bases fit TRBD2. CDR1 and CDR2 from the germline V gene are LGHNA and YSLEER. The CDR3 contains 16 residues. J lost 10 bases, V lost 3 bases, and 8 bases had no gene match. DNA for the CDR3: TGCGCCAGCAGCCAGAAGGGACTAGCGGGAGATAAAGAGCAGTTCTTC. Translation: CASSQKGLAGDKEQFF.

In this sample, this clonotype turned up once. The rearrangement joins TRBV4-3 to TRBJ2-5, with D unclear. Trimming took 0 bases from V and 1 from J, leaving 9 bases between them. The CDR3 runs to 15 residues. Germline loops: CDR1 LGHNA, CDR2 YSLEER. The CDR3 reads CASSQDDVGQETQYF. The CDR3 nucleotides are TGCGCCAGCAGCCAAGATGATGTGGGCCAAGAGACCCAGTACTTC.

The chain recombines TRBV4-1 with TRBJ2-1; 10 bases agree with TRBD1. With 6 bases clipped from V and 10 bases from J, the junction kept 6 bases outside the gene matches. The CDR3 totals 13 residues. Germline V gene data show CDR1 as MGHRA and CDR2 as YSYEKL. CDR3 DNA: TGCGCCAGCAGGGGGACAGGGGAATGGGAGCAGTTCTTC. This sequence encodes CASRGTGEWEQFF.

J is TRBJ1-1 and V is TRBV20-1, with unresolved D. Germline loops: CDR1 DFQATT, CDR2 SNEGSKA (reference sequence). Trimming shortened V by 6 bases and J by 3 bases, and 14 bases separated the two germline ends. This CDR3 has 13 amino acids. CDR3 bases: TGCAGTGCAAGTAAGCTAAGCGACACTGAAGCTTTCTTT. This sequence encodes CSASKLSDTEAFF.

This chain links TRBV12-5 with TRBJ2-7; TRBD2 agrees at 7 bases. The J segment lost 3 bases and the V segment lost 10 bases, leaving 9 bases of the junction unmatched. The CDR3 spans 13 residues. Germline V gives CDR1 LGHNT, CDR2 FRNRAP. The CDR3 is CATKSGDNYEQYF. The CDR3 coding sequence is TGTGCTACCAAGAGCGGGGATAACTACGAGCAGTACTTC. Variable domain in full (rest from reference TRBV12-5 and TRBJ2-7): DARVTQTPRHKVTEMGQEVTMRCQPILGHNTVFWYRQTMMQGLELLAYFRNRAPLDDSGMPKDRFSAEMPDATLATLKIQPSEPRDSAVYFCATKSGDNYEQYFGPGTRLTVT.